This entry features one T cell receptor beta chain sequence. The antigen is undetermined. An end of the junction differs from the germline gene, which may be a read error. The CDR3 loop spans 16 amino acids. Germline CDR1 is SSHAT and CDR2 is FNYEAQ (reference sequence). The data are from a study of OX40 agonist ivuxolimab in advanced cancers. The wider study: Partial responses occurred in three patients (one hepatocellular carcinoma, two cutaneous melanoma).

Notes on the study in general: On average, a greater number of expanded clones characterised CD8+ T cells relative to CD4+.

TCRdb keeps only in-frame clones here, not all; method: immunoSEQ multiplex PCR. This table holds roughly 63,000 clones, about 88% found once. The sequenced sample was CD4+ or CD8+ T cells sorted from blood, obtained in a trial of the OX40 agonist ivuxolimab. The source is an adult with an advanced solid tumor such as melanoma, head and neck, liver or kidney cancer. The chain combines TRBV7-7 with TRBJ2-2, with 11 bases lining up with TRBD1. Here the CDR3 reads CASSPSGQGAAGELFF. The CDR3 nucleotides are TGTGCTAGCAGCCCCAGTGGACAGGGGGCGGCCGGGGAGCTGTTTTTT. The variable domain in full, completed from reference TRBV7-7 and TRBJ2-2, reads GAGVSQSPRYKVTKRGQDVTLRCDPISSHATLYWYQQALGQGPEFLTYFNYEAQPDKSGLPSDRFSAERPEGSISTLTIQRTEQRDSAMYRCASSPSGQGAAGELFFGEGSRLTVL.